The present T cell receptor beta chain was sequenced within a study of blood T cell repertoires in COVID-19. Study background: Sites across the United States, Italy and Spain contributed samples from acute and convalescent COVID-19. Sample material is recorded as cDNA or gDNA derived from T cells, B-cell-depleted T cells, or PBMCs.

Sequencing was performed with immunoSEQ multiplex PCR; in TCRdb, only in-frame clones are kept and a portion is missing. Counted here are 250,000 to 300,000 clones, approximately 90% occurring once; the ten biggest clones make up under 9.5%. This clone has a count of ten or more. The CDR3 runs to 15 residues. Germline CDR1 is MNHEY and CDR2 is SVGEGT. V shed 4 bases, J shed 4 bases, and the junction held 0 bases outside the gene matches. This study enrolled people aged roughly 18 to 100 from roughly 22 US geographic areas. Recovered Cohort 3 donors showed two negative PCRs, clearance, or symptom resolution.

This receptor was obtained from a middle-aged man who had recovered from COVID-19. This chain joins TRBV6-2 or TRBV6-3 and TRBJ2-3; 15 nucleotides align to TRBD2. Sequencing was done on a sample of PBMCs or T cells enriched from blood (not recorded which). This CDR3 reads CASSWTSGGADTQYF. The CDR3 region has the DNA TGTGCCAGCAGTTGGACTAGCGGGGGGGCAGATACGCAGTATTTT.